Below, one T cell receptor beta chain is given with its context. This entry comes from a study of T cell changes during pregnancy in multiple sclerosis. V trimming: 6 bases; J trimming: 3 bases; junction bases outside the gene matches: 7. This CDR3 has 14 amino acids. Germline CDR1 MNHNY, CDR2 SVGAGI (reference sequence). Measured with immunoSEQ multiplex PCR; TCRdb has only the in-frame clones, and not every one. The sample carries almost 50,000 clones, 80% to 95% recorded once. The sequence came from a female donor with multiple sclerosis, enrolled in a pregnancy study. This specimen was peripheral blood, taken after pregnancy. The chain couples TRBV6-6 to TRBJ1-2, with TRBD1 matching over 7 bases. The CDR3 loop is CASSLSGGHYGYTF. CDR3 nucleotides: TGTGCCAGCAGCCTCTCAGGGGGACACTATGGCTACACCTTC.